The rows below give T cell receptor beta chains drawn from one sample of a study of blood T cell repertoires in COVID-19. Clones were sequenced by immunoSEQ multiplex PCR, and TCRdb holds only the in-frame ones, with some missing. This sample carries around 190,000 clones, around 85% of them seen once, and the ten largest clones take 20%. The specimen was peripheral blood. The source is a man aged 65 to 79 with active or convalescent COVID-19. CDR3s include the opening cysteine and the closing phenylalanine or tryptophan. The D gene is left open where the match is weak. Not every row has a clone size; where given, it reads once, few, many or a size class.

DNA | CDR3 | D | size | J | V
TGTGCCAGCTCACCTGCGGGGGCGGGAATCCAAGAGACCCAGTACTTC | CASSPAGAGIQETQYF | NA | NA | TRBJ2-5 | TRBV18
TGCGCCAGCAGCTTAGTTGGGACTGAGGAAAAACTGTTTTTT | CASSLVGTEEKLFF | NA | few | TRBJ1-4 | TRBV5-1
TGTGCCAGCAGCTCGGGACTACAAGTTTACGCCATGGAGCAGTTCTTC | CASSSGLQVYAMEQFF | TRBD2 | NA | TRBJ2-1 | TRBV11-2
TGTGCCAGCAGTGGAGGCGATGAGCAGTTCTTC | CASSGGDEQFF | NA | NA | TRBJ2-1 | TRBV2
TGTGCCAGTACCCCGACGGGGGGTGACTATGGCTACACCTTC | CASTPTGGDYGYTF | NA | NA | TRBJ1-2 | TRBV19
TGTGCCAGCAGCTTATCCGGACGAGCGGGAGGCGAGCAGTACTTC | CASSLSGRAGGEQYF | TRBD2 | NA | TRBJ2-7 | TRBV7-6
TGCGCCAGCAGTGAGTCGAGGGCGGGGTGCTCTGGAAACACCATATATTTT | CASSESRAGCSGNTIYF | NA | NA | TRBJ1-3 | TRBV10-1
TGTGCCAGCAGTTTTAACCCCCTGACAGGATTGGATGAAGCTTTCTTT | CASSFNPLTGLDEAFF | NA | NA | TRBJ1-1 | TRBV27
TGTGCCAGCAGCCCAGACTGGGACAGGGAATACGAGCAGTACTTC | CASSPDWDREYEQYF | TRBD1 | few | TRBJ2-7 | TRBV5-5
TGTGCCAGCAGTGCCCAGGGGGCGAGGGAAAAACTGTTTTTT | CASSAQGAREKLFF | TRBD1 | NA | TRBJ1-4 | TRBV9
TGTGCCAGCAGCTCGAGTAGGGGGCAGAGGAACACTGAAGCTTTCTTT | CASSSSRGQRNTEAFF | TRBD1 | NA | TRBJ1-1 | TRBV5-4
TGTGCCAGCAGCGTAAACAGGGGGCCCTCCTACGAGCAGTACTTC | CASSVNRGPSYEQYF | TRBD1 | NA | TRBJ2-7 | TRBV13
TGTGCCAGCGAGAGGACAGGGGTCGAAAAACTGTTTTTT | CASERTGVEKLFF | TRBD1 | NA | TRBJ1-4 | TRBV6-5
TGCGCCAGCAGCTTGGGAGGCCCCGCTAGCACAGATACGCAGTATTTT | CASSLGGPASTDTQYF | NA | NA | TRBJ2-3 | TRBV5-1
TGCAGTCTGAAGAGAACAGGGACCCAAGAGACCCAGTACTTC | CSLKRTGTQETQYF | NA | NA | TRBJ2-5 | TRBV29-1
TGTGCCAGCAGCCCCGTGGGCCCAAATCAGCCCCAGCATTTT | CASSPVGPNQPQHF | NA | NA | TRBJ1-5 | TRBV27
TGCGCCAGCAGCTTTTCGCTACGGGGTGGAATCAATGAGCAGTTCTTC | CASSFSLRGGINEQFF | NA | NA | TRBJ2-1 | TRBV5-1
TGTGCCATCAGTGATCAAAACTCCCGGGACAGTTATAGCAATCAGCCCCAGCATTTT | CAISDQNSRDSYSNQPQHF | TRBD1 | NA | TRBJ1-5 | TRBV10-3
TGTGCCAGCAGCAAAGGGGTCCTCTCCTACGAGCAGTACTTC | CASSKGVLSYEQYF | NA | NA | TRBJ2-7 | TRBV11-2
TGTGCCAGCAGCTTAGCGGATGGGCCTAACTATGGCTACACCTTC | CASSLADGPNYGYTF | NA | few | TRBJ1-2 | TRBV7-2
TGTGCCAGCAGCCAAGGTTCAGGTGCACCCTACGAGCAGTACTTC | CASSQGSGAPYEQYF | NA | NA | TRBJ2-7 | TRBV3-1/TRBV3-2
TGTGCCAGCAGTTACTCGGGCAGGGATAATTCACCCCTCCACTTT | CASSYSGRDNSPLHF | NA | NA | TRBJ1-6 | TRBV6-2/TRBV6-3
TGTGCCAGCAGCTTATCAGATAACTATGGCTACACCTTC | CASSLSDNYGYTF | NA | NA | TRBJ1-2 | TRBV7-9
TGCGCCAGCAGCCAAGGGCCGGGACAGACGGATGGCTACACCTTC | CASSQGPGQTDGYTF | TRBD1 | NA | TRBJ1-2 | TRBV4-1
TGTGCCAGCAGCTTCGACAGTAACACTGAAGCTTTCTTT | CASSFDSNTEAFF | NA | NA | TRBJ1-1 | TRBV7-9
TGCGCCAGCAGCACGGACAGGGGGTACTACGAGCAGTACTTC | CASSTDRGYYEQYF | TRBD1 | NA | TRBJ2-7 | TRBV5-1
TGTGCCAGCAGCTCTTGGACAGGCCTCTCTGGAAACACCATATATTTT | CASSSWTGLSGNTIYF | TRBD1 | NA | TRBJ1-3 | TRBV7-6
TGTGCCAGCAGCCAAGAATCTGCGGGGAGGGTAGATACGCAGTATTTT | CASSQESAGRVDTQYF | TRBD2 | NA | TRBJ2-3 | TRBV3-1/TRBV3-2
TGTGCCAGCAGTCAACGGACAGGGAAAAGCACCGGGGAGCTGTTTTTT | CASSQRTGKSTGELFF | TRBD1 | NA | TRBJ2-2 | TRBV25-1
TGTGCCAGCAGTCGCCCCAGGGGTAGCGGGGAGCTGTTTTTT | CASSRPRGSGELFF | NA | NA | TRBJ2-2 | TRBV28
TGCAGCGTTGAAGATCCTTGGGACAGGGCTGGGGACTATGGCTACACCTTC | CSVEDPWDRAGDYGYTF | TRBD1 | once | TRBJ1-2 | TRBV29-1
TGTGCCAGCAGCCTCCCGGGACTCCAAGAGACCCAGTACTTC | CASSLPGLQETQYF | NA | NA | TRBJ2-5 | TRBV3-1/TRBV3-2
TGTGCCACCAGCAGAGGACTAGCGGGAGGGAGCAAAAACATTCAGTACTTC | CATSRGLAGGSKNIQYF | TRBD2 | NA | TRBJ2-4 | TRBV15
TGTGCCAGCAGTTTCCAGGCAAACACTGAAGCTTTCTTT | CASSFQANTEAFF | NA | once | TRBJ1-1 | TRBV12-3/TRBV12-4
TGTGCCAGCTCACTTACAGGGGGCCTGACGAACACTGAAGCTTTCTTT | CASSLTGGLTNTEAFF | TRBD1 | NA | TRBJ1-1 | TRBV18